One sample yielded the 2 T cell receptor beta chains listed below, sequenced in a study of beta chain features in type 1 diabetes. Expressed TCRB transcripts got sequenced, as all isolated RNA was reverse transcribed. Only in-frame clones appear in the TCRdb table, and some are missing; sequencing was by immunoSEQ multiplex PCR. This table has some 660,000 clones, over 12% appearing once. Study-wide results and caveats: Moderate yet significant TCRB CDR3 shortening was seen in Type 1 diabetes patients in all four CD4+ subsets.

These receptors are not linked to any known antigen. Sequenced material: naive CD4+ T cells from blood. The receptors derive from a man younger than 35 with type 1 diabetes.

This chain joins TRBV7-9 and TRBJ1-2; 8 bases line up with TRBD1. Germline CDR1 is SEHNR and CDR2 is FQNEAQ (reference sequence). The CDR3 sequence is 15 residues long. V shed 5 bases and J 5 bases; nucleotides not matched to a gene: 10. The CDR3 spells CASSRGQDSLYGYTF. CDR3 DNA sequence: TGTGCCAGCAGCCGGGGACAGGACAGCCTTTATGGCTACACCTTC. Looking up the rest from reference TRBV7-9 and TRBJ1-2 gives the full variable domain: DTGVSQNPRHKITKRGQNVTFRCDPISEHNRLYWYRQTLGQGPEFLTYFQNEAQLEKSRLLSDRFSAERPKGSFSTLEIQRTEQGDSAMYLCASSRGQDSLYGYTFGSGTRLTVV.

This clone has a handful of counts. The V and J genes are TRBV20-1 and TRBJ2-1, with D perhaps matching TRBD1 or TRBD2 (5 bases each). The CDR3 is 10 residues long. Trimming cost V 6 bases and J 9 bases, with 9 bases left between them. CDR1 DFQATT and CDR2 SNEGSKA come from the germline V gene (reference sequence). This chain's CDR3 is CSARDGEQFF. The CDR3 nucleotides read TGCAGTGCCAGGGACGGTGAGCAGTTCTTC.